This TCR beta chain was captured by sequencing in a study of shared clonotypes between healthy human individuals (dated by TCRdb to 2018 to 2021). Regarding the research as a whole: The cohort comprised a couple of women and a few men aged 18 to 49 years. For each donor, three plates each were used for CD4 naive and CD4 memory, two plates were used for CD8 naive, and one plate was used for CD8 memory. To estimate repertoire size and how much clonotypes are shared between individuals, the study performed deep sequencing of blood TCR repertoires from five healthy adults. To increase sequencing depth and limit assay-specific biases, TCR repertoire library preparation and sequencing were carried out by different laboratories using diverse techniques. Per donor, leukapheresis produced somewhere between about 0.9 and 9.5 billion PBMCs.

Here is what the overall study found, with its caveats: Because the study included only a small number of donors, the genetic and exposure-history diversity represented was limited. Based on pairwise subsampling, the degree of clonotype sharing among donors was expected to be affected by sequencing depth. Sampling was restricted to blood, and TCR repertoires in tissues likely differ from the TCR repertoires found in blood. Compared with non-shared clonotypes, the clonotypes found in all four sorted-subset donors had higher generation probabilities. Estimated clonotype richness was generally larger for naive than for memory subsets. Rarefaction of sorted-subset datasets indicated incomplete sequencing despite the large sequencing depth. Across a handful of donors, approximately 4.6% of naive CD4, roughly 3.4% of naive CD8, 2% to 2.5% of memory CD4, and around 0.4% of memory CD8 clonotypes were shared.

CD8 naive samples were obtained by positive selection for CCR7 among CD45RO-negative cells, yielding a CD45RA+CCR7+ population from which TemRA cells were excluded. Donors were healthy HIV-negative adults with no recently reported acute infections or vaccinations. All donors were Caucasian adults living in Nashville, Tennessee, USA. Blood was collected by leukapheresis, and PBMCs were isolated by Ficoll-Histopaque density gradient centrifugation and then cryopreserved in liquid nitrogen vapor phase. Purity and quantity of every magnetically sorted T cell population were checked by analytical flow cytometry. Genomic DNA was isolated from each sorted fraction and quantified by UV absorbance on a Nanodrop 2000c. Using the deep immunoSEQ assay, multiplex PCR amplified TCR CDR3 regions from genomic DNA. For each cell subset, the extracted genomic DNA was distributed evenly across all wells of several immunoSEQ 96-well plates, and each plate served as one replicate. Each replicate PCR for sorted subsets received around 0.2 ug genomic DNA, equal to tens of thousands of T cell genomes. Purified libraries were measured with a Qubit 3.0 fluorometer, size-checked on a Bioanalyzer 2100, and measured again with the KAPA Library Quantification kit. A separate single-read 150-cycle Illumina NextSeq 550 flow cell was used to sequence each immunoSEQ 96-well plate. The study's processing was this. The immunoSEQ output contained only junctional sequences without quality scores, so filtering could not match that applied to full-length reads. To assign V/J genes and CDR3, sequences were annotated against IMGT germline references using PyIR, a Python wrapper for IgBLAST v1.9. Reads with weak V/J assignments (E-value above 1e-6), missing CDR3, stop codons, out-of-frame junctions, or ambiguous translated residues were removed. V3J clonotypes were defined as sequences sharing the same inferred V gene, J gene, and CDR3 amino acid sequence. The percentage overlap between two repertoires was calculated by dividing the number of shared unique clonotypes by the size of the smaller repertoire. Repertoire richness was assessed with RTK rarefaction, the Chao1 estimator, and Recon v2.1 estimates of unobserved clonotypes. For all TCRbeta clonotypes obtained by the gDNA method from a few donors, generation probabilities were computed with OLGA. The source is immuneACCESS, and TCRdb retained only in-frame sequences with V and J called. Part of the clones is not carried over; for the studies checked, unresolved V genes explain less than half of this, and the remainder is unexplained. The DNA gave D and trimming, while V, J and clone size come from that table. Within this sample are hundreds of thousands of clones, with 90% to 95% of them counted one time only. The leading ten clones occupy around 24% of the sample.

Counted from cysteine to phenylalanine, this CDR3 has 17 amino acids. Only the CDR3 region is kept as DNA, spanning 51 bases read in frame from base 1. V ends up 5 bases short and J 1 base short, with an unmatched junction base count of 12. CDR1 and CDR2, looked up from the germline V gene, are SNHLY and FYNNEI. As to this clone: It has no known antigen specificity. No much larger clone exists at a distance of one base, and base qualities are not known.

Input material: naive CD8+ T cells sorted from blood. In the paper's terms, the cell subset or site label means: CD45RA+CCR7+. The rearrangement combines TRBV2 with TRBJ2-7; 9 bases in between match TRBD1. The sequence was obtained from a man in his thirties or forties in good health. The DNA sequence is as follows: TGTGCCAGCAGTTGGGACAGGGAGGCTAGCGCATCCTACGAGCAGTACTTC. Protein translation: CASSWDREASASYEQYF.